A selection of T cell receptor beta chains follows, all from one sample in a study of technical replicates of blood from several donors. The assay was immunoSEQ multiplex PCR, and TCRdb's table has in-frame clones only and misses some. This repertoire shows approximately 88,000 clones, approximately 94% found once; its top ten account for 0.25%. Sample: T cells isolated from PBMCs. The receptors were sampled from a human donor in good health. The CDR3 runs from the conserved cysteine through the conserved F or W. Each record gives: J gene, V gene, CDR3 protein.

j_call: TRBJ2-5; v_call: TRBV19; cdr3_aa: CASSRLAGGYQETQYF
j_call: TRBJ2-5; v_call: TRBV4-1; cdr3_aa: CASSQGYLGGEETQYF
j_call: TRBJ1-4; v_call: TRBV28; cdr3_aa: CASSLPREKLFF
j_call: TRBJ2-2; v_call: TRBV9; cdr3_aa: CASSVPGDTGELFF
j_call: TRBJ1-3; v_call: TRBV5-1; cdr3_aa: CASSLGSGRTGNTIYF
j_call: TRBJ2-7; v_call: TRBV5-4; cdr3_aa: CASSLYTEYEQYF
j_call: TRBJ2-1; v_call: TRBV5-4; cdr3_aa: CASSLALAGGGNEQFF
j_call: TRBJ1-1; v_call: TRBV15; cdr3_aa: CATSRDPNTEAFF
j_call: TRBJ2-5; v_call: TRBV7-9; cdr3_aa: CASLGRLQETQYF
j_call: TRBJ1-2; v_call: TRBV9; cdr3_aa: CASSGTGTPYGYTF
j_call: TRBJ2-1; v_call: TRBV10-3; cdr3_aa: CAITAGGPSNEQFF
j_call: TRBJ2-7; v_call: TRBV7-6; cdr3_aa: CASSLGGGYQSEQYF
j_call: TRBJ2-7; v_call: TRBV28; cdr3_aa: CASSFSGVAFSGRDRHLSSYEQYF
j_call: TRBJ2-7; v_call: TRBV7-9; cdr3_aa: CASSFRGGGAVSYEQYF
j_call: TRBJ1-5; v_call: TRBV30; cdr3_aa: CAWSHDSYQPQHF
j_call: TRBJ2-5; v_call: TRBV19; cdr3_aa: CASSYKFQETQYF
j_call: TRBJ2-3; v_call: TRBV18; cdr3_aa: CASSPPDGGGTDTQYF
j_call: TRBJ2-5; v_call: TRBV7-9; cdr3_aa: CASSLGAGVGETQYF
j_call: TRBJ1-3; v_call: TRBV5-4; cdr3_aa: CASSLTGSGNTIYF
j_call: TRBJ2-3; v_call: TRBV15; cdr3_aa: CATSRDPPGTSTDTQYF
j_call: TRBJ2-1; v_call: TRBV11-1; cdr3_aa: CASSPLDGSTYNEQFF
j_call: TRBJ2-1; v_call: TRBV5-4; cdr3_aa: CASSSGLAGGNEQFF
j_call: TRBJ2-1; v_call: TRBV14; cdr3_aa: CASSQKRLAGVNREPSSYNEQFF
j_call: TRBJ2-1; v_call: TRBV11-3; cdr3_aa: CASSSGPGTGQFF
j_call: TRBJ2-7; v_call: TRBV25-1; cdr3_aa: CASRLPFPTSVLTYEQYF
j_call: TRBJ1-1; v_call: TRBV9; cdr3_aa: CASSPRTVLNTEAFF
j_call: TRBJ2-3; v_call: TRBV30; cdr3_aa: CAWVATDTQYF
j_call: TRBJ2-3; v_call: TRBV6-6; cdr3_aa: CASSSGTDTQYF
j_call: TRBJ1-1; v_call: TRBV14; cdr3_aa: CASSQYEASNTEAFF
j_call: TRBJ2-7; v_call: TRBV15; cdr3_aa: CATSGDRREQYF
j_call: TRBJ2-1; v_call: TRBV14; cdr3_aa: CASSRRVRYNEQFF
j_call: TRBJ2-5; v_call: TRBV28; cdr3_aa: CASSPLAGKETQYF
j_call: TRBJ1-1; v_call: TRBV27; cdr3_aa: CASTPTPGNMNTEAFF
j_call: TRBJ2-7; v_call: TRBV27; cdr3_aa: CASTSAGGAQGVYEQYF
j_call: TRBJ1-2; v_call: TRBV4-1; cdr3_aa: CASSQGVHQGVGYTF
j_call: TRBJ1-5; v_call: TRBV4-2; cdr3_aa: CASSQDETGERPQHF
j_call: TRBJ2-7; v_call: TRBV4-1; cdr3_aa: CASSQVVSGGSYEQYF
j_call: TRBJ1-1; v_call: TRBV2; cdr3_aa: CAGSGVNTEAFF
j_call: TRBJ2-3; v_call: TRBV9; cdr3_aa: CASSVEGTEITDTQYF
j_call: TRBJ2-5; v_call: TRBV5-1; cdr3_aa: CASGLQPAGGETQYF
j_call: TRBJ2-7; v_call: TRBV6-1; cdr3_aa: CASRGTGQSYEQYF
j_call: TRBJ1-1; v_call: TRBV29-1; cdr3_aa: CSVEGGGGGNTEAFF
j_call: TRBJ2-5; v_call: TRBV15; cdr3_aa: CATSAGAWGGNQETQYF
j_call: TRBJ2-1; v_call: TRBV18; cdr3_aa: CASSRYRGNEQFF
j_call: TRBJ2-1; v_call: TRBV11-3; cdr3_aa: CASSFGQYNEQFF
j_call: TRBJ2-1; v_call: TRBV18; cdr3_aa: CASSPPGTDNNEQFF
j_call: TRBJ2-1; v_call: TRBV7-3; cdr3_aa: CASSLDSPHGEQFF
j_call: TRBJ1-2; v_call: TRBV28; cdr3_aa: CASSFSYGSNGYTF
j_call: TRBJ1-1; v_call: TRBV9; cdr3_aa: CASSRGQQFMNTEAFF
j_call: TRBJ1-5; v_call: TRBV30; cdr3_aa: CAWRDQGAGQPQHF
j_call: TRBJ2-4; v_call: TRBV5-1; cdr3_aa: CASSRIFSGGETKNIQYF
j_call: TRBJ2-1; v_call: TRBV28; cdr3_aa: CASSLPLAGGSNEQFF